The 14 T cell receptor beta chains below were found in one sample sequenced in a study of neurological immune-mediated disorders. One entry per CDR3 protein, called by TCRdb with MiXCR from the 5' RACE reads. The sample lists under 20,000 distinct CDR3 sequences; roughly 2.6% were seen once. Sequencing was carried out using PBMCs. Source of these receptors: a young woman with multiple sclerosis.

This clonotype was seen ten or more times. The DNA of the CDR3 is TGCAGTGCTAGAGACAGGGGCCAAGAGACCCAGTACTTC. Translating gives CSARDRGQETQYF. The chain carries TRBV20-1 and TRBJ2-5; tentative D call: TRBD1 (6 bases). Deletions cut 0 bases from V and 1 base from J, with 6 bases between. Germline V gene sequence: CDR1 DFQATT, CDR2 SNEGSKA (reference sequence). This CDR3 is built from 13 residues.

This clonotype was detected many times. The J gene is TRBJ1-2, the V gene TRBV10-3; 8 bases map to TRBD1. Germline V gene sequence: CDR1 ENHRY, CDR2 SYGVKD. The CDR3 length is 17 residues. J lost 5 bases, V lost 4 bases, and 15 bases had no gene match. For the CDR3, the DNA is TGTGCCATCAGTGGACAATCGCCGGGACAGGCGCCGTATGGCTACACCTTC. Its translation: CAISGQSPGQAPYGYTF.

This clonotype was observed at least ten times. The chain recombines TRBV7-6 with TRBJ1-5; TRBD1 agrees at 8 bases. The J segment lost 4 bases and the V segment lost 3 bases, leaving 11 bases of the junction unmatched. CDR1 and CDR2 (germline): SGHVS, FNYEAQ. CDR3 length: 17 amino acids. The CDR3 nucleotides read TGTGCCAGCAGCTTCGGAGGCAGGGGGCAAGGGAATCAGCCCCAGCATTTT. Amino acid sequence: CASSFGGRGQGNQPQHF.

This clonotype came up many times. The V and J genes are TRBV9 and TRBJ2-7; TRBD1 aligns across 9 bases. With V trimmed by 3 bases and J by 2 bases, 6 bases remained unmatched. The V gene's germline CDR1 is SGDLS and CDR2 YYNGEE. The length of the CDR3 is 15 residues. The CDR3 region has the DNA TGTGCCAGCAGCGCCTCCGGGACAGGGACCTACGAGCAGTACTTC. Amino acid sequence: CASSASGTGTYEQYF.

This clonotype appeared a few times. One junction end does not reproduce the germline sequence, and a read error may be involved. The chain combines TRBV12-3 or TRBV12-4 with TRBJ1-1, with D uncertain. The CDR3 runs 14 residues. CDR3 protein: CASNLGKRNTEAFF. The CDR3 DNA reads TGTGCCAGCAATTTAGGAAAGAGGAACACTGAAGCTTTCTTT.

This clonotype was seen repeatedly, ten times or more. The rearrangement links TRBV5-6 to TRBJ1-2; 7 positions match TRBD1. Per the germline V gene, CDR1 is SGHDT and CDR2 is YYEEEE. CDR3 size: 13 residues. V lost 4 bases, J lost 3 bases, and 3 bases stayed unmatched. CDR3 coding DNA: TGTGCCAGCAGCGCCGGGACAGACTATGGCTACACCTTC. It yields the protein CASSAGTDYGYTF.

This clonotype was detected many times. J is TRBJ1-1 and V is TRBV5-5; 7 bases fit TRBD1. The germline CDR1 and CDR2 sequences are SGHKS and YYEKEE (reference sequence). V gave up 5 bases and J gave up 1 base; unmatched junction bases: 5. The CDR3 spans 14 residues. The CDR3 coding sequence is TGTGCCAGCAGTTTCAGGGGGGAGAACACTGAAGCTTTCTTT. As protein: CASSFRGENTEAFF.

This clonotype was seen only a few times. This chain joins TRBV7-3 and TRBJ1-2, with D tentatively TRBD1 (6 bases). CDR3 length: 15 amino acids. Between the trimmed V and J ends, which lost 5 bases and 8 bases, there was a span of 21 bases. CDR1 and CDR2 from the germline V gene are SGHTA and FQGTGA. The CDR3 nucleotides are TGTGCCAGCAGCCCAACGGGGGGCCCGGGTCCCGGCTACACCTTC. Encoded protein: CASSPTGGPGPGYTF.

This clonotype has ten or more counts. The chain has TRBV18 and TRBJ2-7, with D maybe TRBD1 (6 bases). CDR1 and CDR2 from the germline V gene are KGHSH and LQKENI. V was trimmed by 3 bases and J by 2 bases, leaving 14 bases between them. This CDR3 is 15 amino acids long. The DNA of the CDR3 is TGTGCCAGCTCACCGGCCGGGCCAGGGGCCTACGAGCAGTACTTC. It translates to CASSPAGPGAYEQYF.

At least ten counts were recorded for this clonotype. The chain combines TRBV3-1 with TRBJ2-1, with 13 positions matching TRBD2. The CDR3 is 16 residues long. Trimming took 4 bases from V and 7 from J; bases not matched to a gene: 7. CDR1 and CDR2 from the germline V gene are LGHDT and YNNKEL (reference sequence). The CDR3 sequence: CASSRLLTSGRNEQFF. CDR3 nucleotide sequence: TGTGCCAGCAGCCGCCTGCTGACTAGCGGGAGGAATGAGCAGTTCTTC.

The sample holds many counts of this clonotype. V usage is TRBV7-8 and J usage is TRBJ2-7; the D gene is possibly TRBD1 (6 bases). CDR3 length equals 15 residues. Trimming cost V 1 base and J 3 bases, with 13 bases left between them. In germline, CDR1 is SGHVS, CDR2 FQNEAQ. In DNA form, the CDR3 reads TGTGCCAGCAGCTTAGGAAGCAGGGGTGGCTACGAGCAGTACTTC. It specifies CASSLGSRGGYEQYF.

This clonotype has ten or more counts. The CDR3 region is CSASGTGYYEQYF. The CDR3 coding sequence is TGCAGTGCTAGTGGGACAGGATACTACGAGCAGTACTTC. The V call is TRBV20-1, the J call TRBJ2-7; 8 nucleotides align to TRBD1. Germline assignment: CDR1 DFQATT and CDR2 SNEGSKA (reference sequence). Trimming took 3 bases from V and 3 from J; bases not matched to a gene: 4. CDR3 length: 13 amino acids.

Ten or more counts support this clonotype. The V and J genes are TRBV20-1 and TRBJ2-2; possibly TRBD1 for D (5 bases). CDR3 length equals 13 residues. Germline V lookup: CDR1 DFQATT, CDR2 SNEGSKA (reference sequence). Trimming stripped 5 bases from V and 1 base from J, with 8 bases between. The CDR3 coding sequence is TGCAGTGCTCAAGGGGAGAACACCGGGGAGCTGTTTTTT. The encoded protein is CSAQGENTGELFF.

This clonotype came up many times. The V call is TRBV27, the J call TRBJ2-1; D possibly uses TRBD1 or TRBD2 (5 bases each). Per the germline V gene, CDR1 is MNHEY and CDR2 is SMNVEV (reference sequence). CDR3 length: 15 amino acids. The V and J ends lost 3 bases and 3 bases respectively, with 12 bases between them. CDR3 DNA: TGTGCCAGCAGTTTGGAGGCAGGGAACTACAATGAGCAGTTCTTC. It is translated as CASSLEAGNYNEQFF.